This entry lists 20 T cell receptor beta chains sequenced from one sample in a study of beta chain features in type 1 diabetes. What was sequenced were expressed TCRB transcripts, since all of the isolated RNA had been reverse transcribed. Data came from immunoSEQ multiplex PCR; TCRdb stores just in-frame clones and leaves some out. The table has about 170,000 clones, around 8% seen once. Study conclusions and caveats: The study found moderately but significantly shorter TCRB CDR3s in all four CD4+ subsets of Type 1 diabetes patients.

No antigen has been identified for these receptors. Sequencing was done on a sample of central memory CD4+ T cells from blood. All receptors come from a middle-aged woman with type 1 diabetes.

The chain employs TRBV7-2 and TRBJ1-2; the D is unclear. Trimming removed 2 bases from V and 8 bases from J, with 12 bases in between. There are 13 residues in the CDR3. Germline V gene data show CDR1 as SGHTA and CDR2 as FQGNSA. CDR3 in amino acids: CASSLSPREGYTF. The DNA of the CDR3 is TGTGCCAGCAGCTTATCGCCTAGGGAGGGCTACACCTTC.

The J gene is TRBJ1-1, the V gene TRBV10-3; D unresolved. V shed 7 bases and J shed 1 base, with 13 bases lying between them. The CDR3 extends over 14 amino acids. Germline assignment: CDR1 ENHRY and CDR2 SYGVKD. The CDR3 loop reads CAITRDIGNTEAFF. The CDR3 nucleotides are TGTGCCATCACCCGAGACATAGGGAACACTGAAGCTTTCTTT.

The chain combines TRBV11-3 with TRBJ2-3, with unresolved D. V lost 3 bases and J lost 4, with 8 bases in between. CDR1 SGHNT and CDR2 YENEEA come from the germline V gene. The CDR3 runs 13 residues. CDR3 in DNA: TGTGCCAGCAGCTTTATATCCTCAGATACGCAGTATTTT. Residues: CASSFISSDTQYF.

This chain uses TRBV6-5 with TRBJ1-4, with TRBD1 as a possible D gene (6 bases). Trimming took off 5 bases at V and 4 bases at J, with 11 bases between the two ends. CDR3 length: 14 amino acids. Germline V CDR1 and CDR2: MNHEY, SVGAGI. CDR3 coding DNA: TGTGCCAGCAGTCCACCGGACAGTAATGAAAAACTGTTTTTT. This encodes CASSPPDSNEKLFF.

The CDR3 is CASSGGAGAFLREQFF. The CDR3 DNA reads TGTGCCAGCAGTGGAGGAGCGGGGGCCTTTCTTCGGGAGCAGTTCTTC. This chain joins TRBV28 and TRBJ2-1; 8 bases map to TRBD2. The ends lost 5 bases at V and 10 bases at J; junction bases unmatched: 16. This CDR3 region has 16 residues. Germline CDR1 MDHEN, CDR2 SYDVKM.

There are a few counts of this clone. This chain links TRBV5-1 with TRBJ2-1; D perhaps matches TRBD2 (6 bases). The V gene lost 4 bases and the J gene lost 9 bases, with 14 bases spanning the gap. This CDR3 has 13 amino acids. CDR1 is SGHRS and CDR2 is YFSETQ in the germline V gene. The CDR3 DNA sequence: TGCGCCAGCAGCAACGCCCAGCGGGTTGAGCAGTTCTTC. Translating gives CASSNAQRVEQFF.

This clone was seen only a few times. The chain's CDR3 is CASRGTGRVYGYTF. CDR3 nucleotide sequence: TGTGCCAGCAGGGGGACAGGGAGGGTCTATGGCTACACCTTC. The genes are TRBV27 and TRBJ1-2; 9 bases match TRBD1. J lost 4 bases, V lost 6 bases, and 6 bases had no gene match. Germline CDR1 is MNHEY and CDR2 is SMNVEV (reference sequence). The CDR3 length is 14 residues.

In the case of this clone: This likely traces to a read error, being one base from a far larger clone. CDR3 sequence reads: CASSQGQQETQYF. CDR3 coding DNA: TGTGCCAGCAGCCAGGGACAGCAAGAGACCCAGTACTTC. V usage is TRBV9 and J usage is TRBJ2-5; TRBD1 matches 7 bases. The CDR3 consists of 13 residues. Unmatched junction bases numbered 2, after V lost 4 bases and J lost 2 bases. Per germline, CDR1 SGDLS and CDR2 YYNGEE.

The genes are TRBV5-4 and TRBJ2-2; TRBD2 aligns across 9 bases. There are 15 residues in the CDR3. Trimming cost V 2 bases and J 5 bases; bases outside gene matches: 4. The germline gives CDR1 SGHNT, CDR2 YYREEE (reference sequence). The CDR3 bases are TGTGCCAGCAGCTTTCCGACTAGCGGAACCGGGGAGCTGTTTTTT. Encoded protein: CASSFPTSGTGELFF.

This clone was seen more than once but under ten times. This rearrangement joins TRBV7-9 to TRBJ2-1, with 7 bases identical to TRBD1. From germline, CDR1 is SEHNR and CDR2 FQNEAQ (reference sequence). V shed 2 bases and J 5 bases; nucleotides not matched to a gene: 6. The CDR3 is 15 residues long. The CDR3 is CASSLYRQGDNEQFF. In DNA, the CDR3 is TGTGCCAGCAGCTTATACCGGCAGGGGGACAATGAGCAGTTCTTC.

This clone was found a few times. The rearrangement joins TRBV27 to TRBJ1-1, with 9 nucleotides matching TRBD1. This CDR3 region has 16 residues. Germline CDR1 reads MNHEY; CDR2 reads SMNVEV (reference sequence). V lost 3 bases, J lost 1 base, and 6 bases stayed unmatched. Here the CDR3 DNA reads TGTGCCAGCAGTTTCCACAGGGGGCGCGGGAACACTGAAGCTTTCTTT. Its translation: CASSFHRGRGNTEAFF.

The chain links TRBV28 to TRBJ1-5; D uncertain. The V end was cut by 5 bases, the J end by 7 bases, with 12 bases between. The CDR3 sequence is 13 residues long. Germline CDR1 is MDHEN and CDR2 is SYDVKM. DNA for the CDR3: TGTGCCAGCAGTAACGGGAATTGGCAGCCCCAGCATTTT. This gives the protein CASSNGNWQPQHF. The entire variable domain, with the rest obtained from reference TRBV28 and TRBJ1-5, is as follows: DVKVTQSSRYLVKRTGEKVFLECVQDMDHENMFWYRQDPGLGLRLIYFSYDVKMKEKGDIPEGYSVSREKKERFSLILESASTNQTSMYLCASSNGNWQPQHFGDGTRLSIL.

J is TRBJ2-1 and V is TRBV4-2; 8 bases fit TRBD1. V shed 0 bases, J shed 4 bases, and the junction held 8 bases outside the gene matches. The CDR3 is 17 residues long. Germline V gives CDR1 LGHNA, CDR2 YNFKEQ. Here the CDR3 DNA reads TGTGCCAGCAGCCAAGATGGAAGGACAGGGAGATACAATGAGCAGTTCTTC. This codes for CASSQDGRTGRYNEQFF.

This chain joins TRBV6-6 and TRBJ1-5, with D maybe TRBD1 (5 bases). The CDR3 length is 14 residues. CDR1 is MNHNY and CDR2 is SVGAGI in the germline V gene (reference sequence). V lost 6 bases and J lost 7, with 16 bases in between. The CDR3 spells CASSLADRVQPQHF. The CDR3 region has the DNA TGTGCCAGCAGCTTGGCTGACAGAGTCCAGCCCCAGCATTTT.

As DNA, the CDR3 is TGTGCCAGCAGCTTAGTGCCAGGGGATGAAAAACTGTTTTTT. Translation: CASSLVPGDEKLFF. This chain links TRBV7-2 with TRBJ1-4; D might be TRBD1 (6 bases). Trimming removed 1 base from V and 6 bases from J, with 9 bases in between. Germline V gives CDR1 SGHTA, CDR2 FQGNSA. The CDR3 is 14 amino acids. Full variable domain (rest looked up from reference TRBV7-2 and TRBJ1-4): GAGVSQSPSNKVTEKGKDVELRCDPISGHTALYWYRQSLGQGLEFLIYFQGNSAPDKSGLPSDRFSAERTGGSVSTLTIQRTQQEDSAVYLCASSLVPGDEKLFFGSGTQLSVL.

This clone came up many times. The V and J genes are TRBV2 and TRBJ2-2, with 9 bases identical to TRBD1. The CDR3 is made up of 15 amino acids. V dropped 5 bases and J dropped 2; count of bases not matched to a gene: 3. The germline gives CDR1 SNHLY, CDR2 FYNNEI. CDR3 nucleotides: TGTGCCAGCAGTCGGGACAGGGTTAACACCGGGGAGCTGTTTTTT. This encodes CASSRDRVNTGELFF.

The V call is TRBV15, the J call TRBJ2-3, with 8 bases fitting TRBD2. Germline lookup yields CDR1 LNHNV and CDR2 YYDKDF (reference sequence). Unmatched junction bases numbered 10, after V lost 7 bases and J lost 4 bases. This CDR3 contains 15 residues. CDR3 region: CATIASGSPSDTQYF. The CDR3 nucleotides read TGTGCCACCATCGCGAGCGGGAGCCCTTCAGATACGCAGTATTTT. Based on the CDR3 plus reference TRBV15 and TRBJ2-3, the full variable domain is DAMVIQNPRYQVTQFGKPVTLSCSQTLNHNVMYWYQQKSSQAPKLLFHYYDKDFNNEADTPDNFQSRRPNTSFCFLDIRSPGLGDTAMYLCATIASGSPSDTQYFGPGTRLTVL.

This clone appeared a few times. The chain's CDR3 is CASSPLLPRGPTGELFF. CDR3 bases: TGTGCCAGCAGCCCCTTGCTCCCAAGAGGTCCCACCGGGGAGCTGTTTTTT. V and J are TRBV7-2 and TRBJ2-2, with no clear D. Germline assignment: CDR1 SGHTA and CDR2 FQGNSA. The ends were cut back, 5 bases at V and 4 bases at J, with 20 bases in the middle. This CDR3 contains 17 residues.

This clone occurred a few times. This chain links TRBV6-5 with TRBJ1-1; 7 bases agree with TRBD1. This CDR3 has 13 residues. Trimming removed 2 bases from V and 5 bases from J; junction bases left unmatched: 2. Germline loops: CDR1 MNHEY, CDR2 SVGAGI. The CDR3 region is CASSYGRGTEAFF. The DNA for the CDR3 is TGTGCCAGCAGTTACGGCAGGGGGACTGAAGCTTTCTTT.

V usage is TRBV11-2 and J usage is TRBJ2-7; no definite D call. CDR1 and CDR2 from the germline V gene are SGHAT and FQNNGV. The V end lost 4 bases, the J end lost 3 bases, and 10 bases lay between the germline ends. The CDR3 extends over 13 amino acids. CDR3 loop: CASSWASDYEQYF. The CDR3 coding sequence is TGTGCCAGCAGCTGGGCCAGTGACTACGAGCAGTACTTC.